The 26 T cell receptor beta chains listed next were all sequenced from one sample in a study of T cells in Graves' hyperthyroidism and ophthalmopathy. Regions amplified from RNA transcripts were the TCR beta CDR3 regions. The HTBI primer set drove a first-round RT-PCR of the TCR CDR3. TCRdb re-derived calls from the multiplex PCR reads in MiXCR, one entry per CDR3 protein. Found here are about half a million distinct CDR3 sequences, around a quarter of them singletons; the top ten hold 11%. Source material: blood. These receptors all come from a woman aged 25 to 45 with Graves' ophthalmopathy.

This clonotype was seen ten or more times. The rearrangement uses TRBV5-1 and TRBJ1-2; TRBD1 agrees at 7 bases. V was clipped by 3 bases and J by 3 bases; unmatched bases: 5. Looked up from germline, CDR1 is SGHRS and CDR2 is YFSETQ. This CDR3 contains 14 residues. CDR3 in DNA: TGCGCCAGCAGCTCTTACAGGGGAGACTATGGCTACACCTTC. Protein sequence: CASSSYRGDYGYTF.

The rearrangement joins TRBV20-1 to TRBJ1-1; no reliable D call. Germline lookup yields CDR1 DFQATT and CDR2 SNEGSKA (reference sequence). The CDR3 spans 12 residues. V gave up 6 bases and J gave up 5 bases, with 13 bases separating them. The CDR3 nucleotides read TGCAGTGCCAGATATAGGGAGACTGAAGCTTTCTTT. It yields the protein CSARYRETEAFF.

In this sample, this clonotype turned up many times. CDR3 DNA: TGTGCCATCAGCGGCCGGGAGCTAGCGGGGGCCGTTCGTCCCTACGAGCAGTACTTC. It specifies CAISGRELAGAVRPYEQYF. The genes are TRBV10-3 and TRBJ2-7, with 10 bases that match TRBD2. The V segment lost 6 bases and the J segment 2 bases; nucleotides outside the gene matches: 19. CDR1 and CDR2 from the germline V gene are ENHRY and SYGVKD. The CDR3 totals 19 residues.

This clonotype was seen ten or more times. This sequence joins TRBV6-5 and TRBJ2-4; weak D call: TRBD2 (5 bases). The CDR3 totals 20 residues. Trimming cost V 9 bases and J 0 bases, with 30 bases left between them. CDR1 MNHEY and CDR2 SVGAGI come from the germline V gene. Here the CDR3 reads CASRQPDTYYEEVAKNIQYF. CDR3 bases: TGTGCCAGTCGCCAACCTGACACTTACTACGAGGAGGTAGCCAAAAACATTCAGTACTTC.

This clonotype was recorded at least ten times. The chain is built from TRBV5-6 and TRBJ2-7; a possible D gene is TRBD2 (6 bases). There are 13 residues in the CDR3. The V gene lost 1 base and the J gene lost 4 bases, with 9 bases spanning the gap. Germline CDR1 SGHDT, CDR2 YYEEEE. The CDR3 coding sequence is TGTGCCAGCAGCTTGTTGGGACTTTACGAGCAGTACTTC. Translating it yields CASSLLGLYEQYF.

This clonotype was counted between two and nine times. The chain joins TRBV6-1 to TRBJ2-5; D perhaps matches TRBD2 (5 bases). Trimming shortened V by 4 bases and J by 3 bases, and 12 bases separated the two germline ends. The CDR3 has 14 residues. Germline V gene lookup returns CDR1 MNHNS and CDR2 SASEGT. CDR3 in amino acids: CASSVSGREETQYF. The CDR3 nucleotides are TGTGCCAGCAGTGTTTCTGGGAGAGAAGAGACCCAGTACTTC.

This clonotype was recorded at least ten times. The rearrangement uses TRBV20-1 and TRBJ2-7; tentative D call: TRBD2 (5 bases). V gave up 5 bases and J gave up 0 bases, with 8 bases separating them. CDR1 and CDR2 (germline): DFQATT, SNEGSKA (reference sequence). The CDR3 is 12 residues long. The CDR3 region has the DNA TGCAGTGCTGGACGGGACTCCTACGAGCAGTACTTC. Translation gives CSAGRDSYEQYF.

Ten or more counts support this clonotype. The V call is TRBV29-1, the J call TRBJ2-7; 7 nucleotides align to TRBD1. This CDR3 is 15 amino acids long. The V segment lost 3 bases and the J segment 1 base; nucleotides outside the gene matches: 9. CDR1 is SQVTM and CDR2 is ANQGSEA in the germline V gene. Here the CDR3 DNA reads TGCAGCGTTGATCGTTCCGGGACAGCTTCCTACGAGCAGTACTTC. It translates to CSVDRSGTASYEQYF.

This clonotype showed up many times. The chain joins TRBV7-8 to TRBJ2-5, with 7 bases fitting TRBD1. This CDR3 has 15 residues. Per the germline V gene, CDR1 is SGHVS and CDR2 is FQNEAQ. With V trimmed by 4 bases and J by 2 bases, 7 bases remained unmatched. CDR3 in DNA: TGTGCCAGCAGCTCCAGACAGGGACAACAAGAGACCCAGTACTTC. As protein: CASSSRQGQQETQYF.

This clonotype was seen ten or more times. V is TRBV13 and J is TRBJ1-6; weak D call: TRBD1 (5 bases). In germline, CDR1 is PRHDT, CDR2 FYEKMQ (reference sequence). The CDR3 is 14 amino acids. Trimming shortened V by 0 bases and J by 10 bases, and 10 bases separated the two germline ends. CDR3: CASSLGRGGSPLHF. The CDR3 DNA is TGTGCCAGCAGCTTAGGAAGGGGCGGCTCACCCCTCCACTTT.

J is TRBJ2-2 and V is TRBV24-1; 12 bases fit TRBD2. The CDR3 spans 18 residues. Germline V gene sequence: CDR1 KGHDR, CDR2 SFDVKD. V shed 4 bases and J 4 bases; nucleotides not matched to a gene: 9. The CDR3 region is CATSDPTLAGGSTGELFF. In nucleotides, the CDR3 is TGTGCCACCAGTGACCCAACTCTAGCGGGGGGGTCCACCGGGGAGCTGTTTTTT.

As to this clonotype: Compared with germline, one end of the junction differs, possibly owing to a read error. J is TRBJ2-7 and V is TRBV11-2; 7 bases are a match to TRBD2. CDR1 SGHAT and CDR2 FQNNGV come from the germline V gene. The CDR3 has 12 amino acids. The CDR3 DNA is TGTGCCAGCAACCTACTAGCGAGCGAGCAGCACTTC. Protein sequence: CASNLLASEQHF.

The sample holds a few counts of this clonotype. The V gene is TRBV30, the J gene TRBJ1-3, with 7 bases fitting TRBD1. Germline trimming cut 1 base from V and 4 bases from J; bases unmatched to any gene: 4. Germline-derived CDR1 and CDR2 are GTSNPN and SVGIG (reference sequence). The CDR3 loop spans 14 amino acids. DNA of the CDR3: TGTGCCTGGAGTGCCGGGACAGTCGGAAACACCATATATTTT. It codes for CAWSAGTVGNTIYF.

The chain combines TRBV10-3 with TRBJ2-2; 10 positions agree with TRBD2. The CDR3 has 14 amino acids. The germline V gene has CDR1 ENHRY and CDR2 SYGVKD. Trimming at V came to 10 bases and at J to 6 bases, leaving 8 bases not matched to a gene. The CDR3 DNA follows: TGTGCCACCGGGGTAGCGGGGGGCCCCGGGGAGCTGTTTTTT. Translation gives CATGVAGGPGELFF.

This clonotype has a count of ten or more. The chain combines TRBV6-2 or TRBV6-3 with TRBJ1-2, with D hard to call. Germline CDR1 MNHEY, CDR2 SVGEGT. Trimming cost V 2 bases and J 0 bases, with 1 base left between them. The CDR3 runs to 12 residues. The CDR3 bases are TGTGCCAGCAGTTACGCTAACTATGGCTACACCTTC. The encoded protein is CASSYANYGYTF.

J is TRBJ1-1 and V is TRBV6-1; D not resolved. Per the germline V gene, CDR1 is MNHNS and CDR2 is SASEGT. The CDR3 consists of 13 residues. V was trimmed by 3 bases and J by 1 base, leaving 6 bases between them. The CDR3 bases are TGTGCCAGCAGTGACGGTTGGAACACTGAAGCTTTCTTT. This codes for CASSDGWNTEAFF.

This chain connects TRBV30 to TRBJ1-5; D not certain. Trimming stripped 3 bases from V and 4 bases from J, with 10 bases between. The CDR3 is 13 residues long. CDR1 and CDR2 (germline): GTSNPN, SVGIG (reference sequence). CDR3 nucleotides: TGTGCCTGGAGGGACCAACCGAATCAGCCCCAGCATTTT. Its protein is CAWRDQPNQPQHF.

The chain joins TRBV20-1 to TRBJ2-7; TRBD2 matches 8 bases. Trimming took 7 bases from V and 3 from J; bases not matched to a gene: 11. There are 14 residues in the CDR3. CDR1 and CDR2 (germline): DFQATT, SNEGSKA (reference sequence). Here the CDR3 reads CSVPGGGALYEQYF. As DNA, the CDR3 is TGCAGTGTCCCGGGGGGGGGGGCCCTCTACGAGCAGTACTTC.

This clonotype was found many times. CDR3 sequence reads: CASSLRDRETQYF. The CDR3 region has the DNA TGTGCCAGCAGTTTAAGGGATAGGGAGACCCAGTACTTC. V usage is TRBV12-3 or TRBV12-4 and J usage is TRBJ2-5; D not certain. V was clipped by 2 bases and J by 5 bases, with 9 bases between them. This CDR3 has 13 residues.

This clonotype was seen many times. This chain uses TRBV2 with TRBJ2-7; D gene ambiguous. With 2 bases removed from V and 3 bases from J, the gap between germline ends came to 5 bases. This CDR3 region has 12 residues. The germline V gene has CDR1 SNHLY and CDR2 FYNNEI. The CDR3 DNA sequence: TGTGCCAGCAGTGAAACCGGCTACGAGCAGTACTTC. Its protein is CASSETGYEQYF.

This clonotype was seen ten or more times. This sequence joins TRBV9 and TRBJ2-5; possible D gene TRBD2, 5 bases. The CDR3 is 15 amino acids. CDR1 is SGDLS and CDR2 is YYNGEE in the germline V gene. Trimming pared 0 bases from V and 2 bases from J, leaving 11 bases between. The CDR3 reads CASSVASREQETQYF. In DNA form, the CDR3 reads TGTGCCAGCAGCGTAGCTAGTAGGGAGCAAGAGACCCAGTACTTC.

Here the CDR3 DNA reads TGCGCCAGCAGTGAGTTTAGGACTAGCGGGAGTAGGGAAACCGGGGAGCTGTTTTTT. Translated, it gives CASSEFRTSGSRETGELFF. The chain carries TRBV10-2 and TRBJ2-2; 13 bases match TRBD2. This CDR3 is built from 19 residues. Germline assignment: CDR1 WSHSY and CDR2 SAAADI. With V trimmed by 1 base and J by 5 bases, 10 bases remained unmatched.

In its sample, this clonotype was seen many times. The chain is built from TRBV6-1 and TRBJ1-2; D ambiguous. Trimming shortened V by 6 bases and J by 4 bases, and 24 bases separated the two germline ends. Germline lookup yields CDR1 MNHNS and CDR2 SASEGT. The CDR3 covers 17 residues. DNA for the CDR3: TGTGCCAGCAGGCAACCACCTCGACGAATCGGCGGCTATGGCTACACCTTC. Translated: CASRQPPRRIGGYGYTF.

The V call is TRBV3-1, the J call TRBJ2-5, with 14 bases that match TRBD2. V dropped 4 bases and J dropped 4; count of bases not matched to a gene: 8. CDR3 length: 17 amino acids. Germline lookup yields CDR1 LGHDT and CDR2 YNNKEL (reference sequence). The CDR3 protein is CASSPTSGGASGETQYF. CDR3 DNA: TGTGCCAGCAGCCCGACTAGCGGGGGGGCCTCGGGAGAGACCCAGTACTTC.

This clonotype showed up just a few times. The V call is TRBV2, the J call TRBJ2-5; 10 nucleotides align to TRBD1. The CDR3 extends over 14 amino acids. Trimming removed 6 bases from V and 7 bases from J; junction bases left unmatched: 8. The germline CDR1 and CDR2 sequences are SNHLY and FYNNEI. The CDR3: CASSRDRGFGTQYF. The CDR3 coding sequence is TGTGCCAGCAGCCGGGACAGGGGCTTCGGGACCCAGTACTTC.

The table lists this clonotype with a few counts. V usage is TRBV20-1 and J usage is TRBJ2-7, with 12 bases that match TRBD2. The junction had 10 bases not matched to a gene; V was cut back by 3 bases and J by 7 bases. The germline V gene has CDR1 DFQATT and CDR2 SNEGSKA (reference sequence). The CDR3 runs to 15 residues. CDR3 coding DNA: TGCAGTGCTAGCCCCCCCACTAGCGGGAGGCGGGAGCAGTACTTC. Its translation is CSASPPTSGRREQYF.